This T cell receptor beta chain was sequenced for a study of T cell responses to AZD1222 COVID-19 vaccine. Trimming pared 3 bases from V and 6 bases from J, leaving 8 bases between. There are 13 residues in the CDR3. The study, taken as a whole, reports: Breadth and depth of Spike-specific TCRs rose after two AZD1222 doses. Spike regions recognized by vaccine-associated CD4 TCRs spanned the protein, led by 160-218 and 743-854. Of spike-specific TCRs, nearly half reportedly target regions left unmutated in variants.

The count of this clone is one. The antigen remains unidentified. This table comes from immunoSEQ multiplex PCR, and its TCRdb copy is limited to in-frame clones, with some not included. The profile shows approximately 19,000 clones, roughly 81% of them singletons. This material consisted of peripheral blood, taken 28 days after the second AZD1222 dose. This chain connects TRBV12-3 or TRBV12-4 to TRBJ2-2; D is uncertain. The sequence derives from an adult who received the AZD1222 COVID-19 vaccine. This CDR3 reads CASSLSQAGELFF. CDR3 coding DNA: TGTGCCAGCAGTTTGAGTCAAGCCGGGGAGCTGTTTTTT.